What follows are 15 T cell receptor beta chains derived from one specimen sequenced in a study of blood T cell repertoires in COVID-19. Some clones are missing from TCRdb's copy, which holds only in-frame ones; the method was immunoSEQ multiplex PCR. The table shows around 250,000 clones, with roughly 89% occurring only once. The sequenced material came from peripheral blood. The receptors were sampled from a man under 40 who had recovered from COVID-19.

V and J are TRBV11-3 and TRBJ2-2; D perhaps matches TRBD1 (6 bases). The CDR3 is 18 amino acids. Per the germline V gene, CDR1 is SGHNT and CDR2 is YENEEA. V was shortened by 5 bases and J by 0 bases, with 19 bases between the two germline ends. The CDR3 loop reads CASSETGSASTNTGELFF. The CDR3 bases are TGTGCCAGCAGCGAAACAGGGTCGGCGAGTACGAACACCGGGGAGCTGTTTTTT. Full variable domain (outside the CDR3, taken from reference TRBV11-3 and TRBJ2-2): EAGVVQSPRYKIIEKKQPVAFWCNPISGHNTLYWYLQNLGQGPELLIRYENEEAVDDSQLPKDRFSAERLKGVDSTLKIQPAELGDSAVYLCASSETGSASTNTGELFFGEGSRLTVL.

In this sample, this clone turned up once. V usage is TRBV5-4 and J usage is TRBJ2-7; D perhaps matches TRBD1 (6 bases). V was cut by 0 bases and J by 2 bases, with 9 bases left in between. The germline V gene encodes CDR1 SGHNT and CDR2 YYREEE (reference sequence). This CDR3 is built from 14 residues. The CDR3 loop reads CASSLGTAPYEQYF. As DNA, the CDR3 is TGTGCCAGCAGCTTGGGGACAGCCCCCTACGAGCAGTACTTC.

The rearrangement uses TRBV5-1 and TRBJ2-2, with TRBD1 identical over 11 bases. The germline V gene has CDR1 SGHRS and CDR2 YFSETQ. This CDR3 spans 17 amino acids. V was clipped by 1 base and J by 8 bases; unmatched bases: 10. This CDR3 reads CASSLPPGQGVFGELFF. CDR3 nucleotides: TGCGCCAGCAGCTTGCCACCGGGACAGGGGGTTTTTGGGGAGCTGTTTTTT.

The V and J genes are TRBV4-1 and TRBJ1-1; 7 nucleotides match TRBD1. This CDR3 spans 15 amino acids. J was trimmed by 5 bases and V by 3 bases; bases with no gene match: 9. The V gene's germline CDR1 is MGHRA and CDR2 YSYEKL. The DNA for the CDR3 is TGCGCCAGCAGCCATCCACAGGGGTCGGTGACTGAAGCTTTCTTT. This sequence encodes CASSHPQGSVTEAFF.

The genes are TRBV3-1 (or the pseudogene TRBV3-2) and TRBJ1-2, with D uncertain. V was clipped by 0 bases and J by 4 bases, with 15 bases between them. CDR1 is LGHDT, CDR2 YNNKEL, per germline (reference sequence). This CDR3 region has 16 residues. The CDR3 reads CASSQEDRREIYGYTF. The CDR3 DNA reads as TGTGCCAGCAGCCAAGAAGATCGTCGCGAAATCTATGGCTACACCTTC.

CDR3 region: CASSLGEHNSPLHF. In DNA form, the CDR3 reads TGCGCCAGCAGCCTGGGGGAGCATAATTCACCCCTCCACTTT. This chain connects TRBV5-1 to TRBJ1-6; TRBD1 is a possible D gene (5 bases). The CDR3 covers 14 residues. Germline values: CDR1 SGHRS, CDR2 YFSETQ. V dropped 4 bases and J dropped 5 bases, with 10 bases sitting between them.

CDR3 protein: CASSLFSRNQPQHF. As DNA, the CDR3 is TGTGCCAGCAGTTTATTTTCGCGGAATCAGCCCCAGCATTTT. The chain carries TRBV27 and TRBJ1-5, with no clear D. CDR3 size: 14 residues. Looked up from germline, CDR1 is MNHEY and CDR2 is SMNVEV (reference sequence). The V end lost 1 base, the J end lost 4 bases, and 8 bases lay between the germline ends.

This clone showed up just a few times. The chain uses TRBV4-1 and TRBJ1-5; D possibly corresponds to TRBD1 (5 bases). CDR1 MGHRA and CDR2 YSYEKL come from the germline V gene. Between the trimmed V and J ends, which lost 1 base and 4 bases, there was a span of 11 bases. The CDR3 consists of 15 residues. CDR3 DNA sequence: TGCGCCAGCAGCCAAGCCCGGGGGAGGAATCAGCCCCAGCATTTT. The encoded protein is CASSQARGRNQPQHF.

V gene TRBV6-2 or TRBV6-3 combines with J gene TRBJ1-1, with TRBD1 as a possible D gene (6 bases). CDR3 length equals 14 residues. Germline CDR1 and CDR2: MNHEY and SVGEGT. V dropped 5 bases and J dropped 0 bases, with 10 bases sitting between them. CDR3 sequence reads: CASSRQVMNTEAFF. The CDR3 DNA sequence: TGTGCCAGCAGTAGACAGGTCATGAACACTGAAGCTTTCTTT.

V and J are TRBV5-1 and TRBJ2-5; D possibly corresponds to TRBD2 (7 bases). CDR1 is SGHRS, CDR2 YFSETQ, per germline. The CDR3 is 15 amino acids. Trimming left V 0 bases short and J 5 bases short, with 14 bases between. The CDR3 DNA sequence: TGCGCCAGCAGCTTGGAGGCGGGGGCAGGGGAGACCCAGTACTTC. As protein: CASSLEAGAGETQYF.

This clone was counted between two and nine times. The J gene is TRBJ1-2, the V gene TRBV5-4, with 10 bases that match TRBD1. The germline V gene encodes CDR1 SGHNT and CDR2 YYREEE (reference sequence). V lost 4 bases to trimming and J lost 2 bases; unmatched junction nucleotides: 5. The CDR3 runs to 15 residues. CDR3 protein: CASSQGQGENYGYTF. CDR3 nucleotides: TGTGCCAGCAGCCAAGGACAGGGGGAAAACTATGGCTACACCTTC.

The V and J genes are TRBV5-6 and TRBJ1-1; 7 nucleotides align to TRBD1. The CDR3 is made up of 16 amino acids. CDR1 SGHDT and CDR2 YYEEEE come from the germline V gene. V lost 4 bases and J lost 1; bases outside the gene matches: 10. In nucleotides, the CDR3 is TGTGCCAGCAGCCTCCCATCCGGGACAGCGAACACTGAAGCTTTCTTT. This codes for CASSLPSGTANTEAFF.

This clone showed up just once. The V and J genes are TRBV24-1 and TRBJ1-6, with 7 bases identical to TRBD1. V was clipped by 1 base and J by 6 bases; unmatched bases: 11. The CDR3 runs 18 residues. Per the germline V gene, CDR1 is KGHDR and CDR2 is SFDVKD. CDR3 region: CATSDLAGGPDFNSPLHF. In DNA form, the CDR3 reads TGTGCCACCAGTGATTTAGCAGGGGGGCCGGATTTTAATTCACCCCTCCACTTT.

This clone came up once. V is TRBV27 and J is TRBJ2-6; no definite D call. The CDR3 has 17 residues. The V gene lost 5 bases and the J gene lost 2 bases, with 16 bases spanning the gap. In germline, CDR1 is MNHEY, CDR2 SMNVEV (reference sequence). CDR3 residues: CASSAPSFRAGANVLTF. CDR3 nucleotides: TGTGCCAGCAGTGCCCCTTCGTTTCGAGCTGGGGCCAACGTCCTGACTTTC.

This sequence joins TRBV18 and TRBJ2-6; D unresolved. V gave up 3 bases and J gave up 11 bases, with 20 bases separating them. Germline CDR1 and CDR2: KGHSH and LQKENI. This CDR3 spans 16 amino acids. The CDR3, as DNA: TGTGCCAGCTCACCCTTTAAATACGAGGCCAGTGACGTCCTGACTTTC. Protein product: CASSPFKYEASDVLTF.